These 12 T cell receptor beta chains originate from one sample sequenced in a study of neoadjuvant nivolumab and ipilimumab in lung cancer. The method was immunoSEQ multiplex PCR; TCRdb's version includes in-frame clones alone and lacks a portion of them. The table shows about 25,000 clones, with around four fifths occurring only once. Source: tumor tissue, taken after neoadjuvant nivolumab, alone or with ipilimumab, at or shortly before surgery. These receptors were taken from an adult with non-small cell lung cancer.

The chain joins TRBV7-9 to TRBJ2-7; 7 bases fit TRBD1. The CDR3 contains 15 residues. The germline CDR1 and CDR2 sequences are SEHNR and FQNEAQ (reference sequence). With V trimmed by 5 bases and J by 2 bases, 9 bases remained unmatched. CDR3 coding DNA: TGTGCCAGCAGCCCGACTGGGACAGAAACCTACGAGCAGTACTTC. This translates into CASSPTGTETYEQYF.

The chain carries TRBV5-5 and TRBJ1-2, with D hard to call. The CDR3 runs 11 residues. The germline V gene has CDR1 SGHKS and CDR2 YYEKEE (reference sequence). V lost 4 bases, J lost 5 bases, and 6 bases lay in between. This CDR3 is CASSPGYGYTF. CDR3 sequence (DNA): TGTGCCAGCAGCCCTGGTTATGGCTACACCTTC.

The rearrangement links TRBV2 to TRBJ2-7; no clear D. V lost 1 base, J lost 4 bases, and 5 bases lay in between. The CDR3 loop spans 12 amino acids. CDR1 and CDR2 from the germline V gene are SNHLY and FYNNEI. The CDR3 here is CASSEEQYEQYF. DNA for the CDR3: TGTGCCAGCAGTGAAGAACAGTACGAGCAGTACTTC.

The chain joins TRBV18 to TRBJ1-5; the match to TRBD1 covers 9 bases. The J segment lost 7 bases and the V segment lost 3 bases, leaving 4 bases of the junction unmatched. The CDR3 spans 14 residues. The germline V gene has CDR1 KGHSH and CDR2 LQKENI. CDR3 amino acids: CASSPDRGRQPQHF. DNA of the CDR3: TGTGCCAGCTCACCGGACAGGGGTCGGCAGCCCCAGCATTTT.

This chain uses TRBV6-1 with TRBJ2-1; 7 bases are shared with TRBD2. The CDR3 sequence is 15 residues long. Germline V gives CDR1 MNHNS, CDR2 SASEGT. The V gene end was trimmed by 8 bases and the J gene end by 9 bases; junction bases not matched to a gene: 16. The CDR3 coding sequence is TGTGCCAGCCTGATTAGCGGGTCACGGATTAGTGAGCAGTTCTTC. Amino acids: CASLISGSRISEQFF.

The chain carries TRBV6-5 and TRBJ1-2, with a possible D match to TRBD1 (5 bases). This CDR3 contains 15 residues. Germline V CDR1 and CDR2: MNHEY, SVGAGI. V lost 7 bases, J lost 6 bases, and 21 bases lay in between. The CDR3 DNA follows: TGTGCCAGCACCCGCTCGGGGCAGGGAGGTGATGGCTACACCTTC. It codes for CASTRSGQGGDGYTF.

This clone was picked up a small number of times. The chain has TRBV18 and TRBJ2-2; a possible D gene is TRBD1 (6 bases). Per germline, CDR1 KGHSH and CDR2 LQKENI. The CDR3 loop spans 16 amino acids. Trimming removed 2 bases at V and 2 bases at J, with 12 bases between. The DNA for the CDR3 is TGTGCCAGCTCACCAGCAAGGACAGTAAACACCGGGGAGCTGTTTTTT. Translation gives CASSPARTVNTGELFF. Full variable domain (outside the CDR3, taken from reference TRBV18 and TRBJ2-2): NAGVMQNPRHLVRRRGQEARLRCSPMKGHSHVYWYRQLPEEGLKFMVYLQKENIIDESGMPKERFSAEFPKEGPSILRIQQVVRGDSAAYFCASSPARTVNTGELFFGEGSRLTVL.

V usage is TRBV5-1 and J usage is TRBJ1-1; no clear D. The V end lost 0 bases, the J end lost 0 bases, and 9 bases lay between the germline ends. The CDR3 contains 15 residues. Germline CDR1 and CDR2: SGHRS and YFSETQ. The CDR3 DNA sequence: TGCGCCAGCAGCTTGGATTTGGGCTTGAACACTGAAGCTTTCTTT. Translating it yields CASSLDLGLNTEAFF.

V and J are TRBV7-9 and TRBJ2-1; 9 bases are shared with TRBD1. The CDR3 covers 16 residues. The V and J ends lost 0 bases and 6 bases, in that order; junction bases with no gene match: 6. From germline, CDR1 is SEHNR and CDR2 FQNEAQ (reference sequence). The CDR3 DNA reads as TGTGCCAGCAGCTTAGCTCAGGGACAGGGAGGCAATGAGCAGTTCTTC. Translated, it gives CASSLAQGQGGNEQFF.

The chain couples TRBV14 to TRBJ1-1; D possibly corresponds to TRBD1 (5 bases). Per germline, CDR1 SGHDN and CDR2 FVKESK. V dropped 0 bases and J dropped 4 bases, with 18 bases sitting between them. This CDR3 comprises 17 residues. The CDR3 sequence: CASSQEGRAALATEAFF. The CDR3 DNA is TGTGCCAGCAGCCAAGAGGGCAGGGCGGCCTTGGCCACTGAAGCTTTCTTT. Based on the CDR3 plus reference TRBV14 and TRBJ1-1, the full variable domain is EAGVTQFPSHSVIEKGQTVTLRCDPISGHDNLYWYRRVMGKEIKFLLHFVKESKQDESGMPNNRFLAERTGGTYSTLKVQPAELEDSGVYFCASSQEGRAALATEAFFGQGTRLTVV.

This chain uses TRBV6-5 with TRBJ1-4, with a tentative D call TRBD1 (5 bases). In germline, CDR1 is MNHEY, CDR2 SVGAGI. The CDR3 contains 13 residues. Trimming removed 5 bases at V and 5 bases at J, with 9 bases between. The chain's CDR3 is CASSGKGNEKLFF. For the CDR3, the DNA is TGTGCCAGCAGTGGGAAGGGGAATGAAAAACTGTTTTTT.

The chain employs TRBV29-1 and TRBJ1-1; no reliable D call. Trimming left V 5 bases short and J 5 bases short, with 12 bases between. The CDR3 totals 12 residues. Germline CDR1 reads SQVTM; CDR2 reads ANQGSEA. The CDR3 DNA reads TGCAGCGTTCGGACTGGGAGGACTGAAGCTTTCTTT. Translation: CSVRTGRTEAFF.